This T cell receptor (beta chain) was obtained from a study of cytomegalovirus exposure and HLA in healthy donors. Both 60 Vbeta primers and 13 Jbeta primers went into the PCR. The assay was immunoSEQ multiplex PCR, and TCRdb's table has in-frame clones only and misses some. The sample lists 150,000 to 200,000 clones, more than 65% occurring once. The germline gives CDR1 MDHEN, CDR2 SYDVKM. J lost 5 bases, V lost 2 bases, and 4 bases had no gene match. This CDR3 is 15 amino acids long. The table lists this clone with a count of one. V gene TRBV28 combines with J gene TRBJ2-5, with 11 bases lining up with TRBD2. This clonotype was sampled from a man aged 18 to 30 in good health and CMV-seropositive. Source material: PBMCs. CDR3: CASSLIAGGGETQYF. The CDR3, as DNA: TGTGCCAGCAGTTTAATAGCGGGGGGGGGTGAGACCCAGTACTTC. Combining the CDR3 with reference TRBV28 and TRBJ2-5 gives the whole variable domain DVKVTQSSRYLVKRTGEKVFLECVQDMDHENMFWYRQDPGLGLRLIYFSYDVKMKEKGDIPEGYSVSREKKERFSLILESASTNQTSMYLCASSLIAGGGETQYFGPGTRLLVL.